This TCR beta chain emerged from a study of T cells in women clearing cervical HPV infection. On the study more broadly: Controls were women whose single incident HPV16 infection cleared within 12 months without precancer or cancer. For cases, blood was sampled a median roughly 150 days after lesion detection, interquartile range 90 to 200 days. Study-wide findings and caveats: Associations may precede or follow infection; HPV-specific or memory T cells were not isolated.

This CDR3 is built from 14 residues. Deletions cut 4 bases from V and 4 bases from J, with 13 bases between. Germline loops: CDR1 MNHNS, CDR2 SASEGT. Points on this clone: Its antigen is not identified. The read finishes 3 residues shy of the CDR3 end, and the germline J gene is used to complete it.

Profiled with immunoSEQ multiplex PCR; TCRdb holds only in-frame clones, not every one. The table gives about 25,000 clones; the top ten clones make up less than 4% of it. Sequences were obtained from blood buffy coat. The chain has TRBV6-1 and TRBJ2-5; a possible D gene is TRBD2 (7 bases). This sequence originates from a woman aged 18 to 69 with a cervical HPV16 infection that either progressed to CIN3+ or cleared (not recorded which). The CDR3 loop is CASSGGGPAETQYF. CDR3 DNA (partial): TGTGCCAGCAGTGGGGGGGGGCCCGCAGAGACC.